This T cell receptor (beta chain) comes out of a study of technical replicates of blood from a few donors. This CDR3 spans 15 amino acids. Trimming removed 3 bases from V and 5 bases from J, with 14 bases in between. The germline V gene encodes CDR1 MNHEY and CDR2 SMNVEV (reference sequence). Some clones are missing from TCRdb's copy, which holds only in-frame ones; the method was immunoSEQ multiplex PCR. Among about 75,000 clones listed, approximately 90% were seen once. The source material was PBMCs. The rearrangement joins TRBV27 to TRBJ2-1, with D perhaps matching TRBD2 (6 bases). This clonotype was obtained from a human donor in good health. Some clones in this sample may be carry-over from other donors' samples. CDR3 nucleotides: TGTGCCAGCAGTTTTTTGGGAGGACGGGACAATGAGCAGTTCTTC. Translating gives CASSFLGGRDNEQFF.